Each of the 8 T cell receptor beta chains below was sequenced from the same sample in a study of blood T cell repertoires in COVID-19. Only in-frame clones appear in the TCRdb table, and some are missing; sequencing was by immunoSEQ multiplex PCR. The sample consists of about 170,000 clones, roughly 70% of them appearing once. The sequenced sample consisted of peripheral blood. The receptors here all came from a woman older than 75 with acute or convalescent COVID-19.

The chain recombines TRBV7-2 with TRBJ2-2; 7 nucleotides align to TRBD1. The CDR3 runs 12 residues. V lost 5 bases and J lost 7; bases outside the gene matches: 1. Germline assignment: CDR1 SGHTA and CDR2 FQGNSA. The DNA for the CDR3 is TGTGCCAGCAGCAGACAGGGCGGGGAGCTGTTTTTT. Translation: CASSRQGGELFF.

The sample holds one count of this clone. The chain recombines TRBV2 with TRBJ2-1; 10 bases line up with TRBD2. V gave up 3 bases and J gave up 9 bases; unmatched junction bases: 5. CDR1 and CDR2 (germline): SNHLY, FYNNEI. The CDR3 loop spans 14 amino acids. This CDR3 reads CASSEYSGRREQFF. DNA for the CDR3: TGTGCCAGCAGTGAGTATAGCGGGAGGCGTGAGCAGTTCTTC.

The chain uses TRBV9 and TRBJ2-7; TRBD2 matches 8 bases. The length of the CDR3 is 14 residues. Germline assignment: CDR1 SGDLS and CDR2 YYNGEE. Germline trimming cut 1 base from V and 3 bases from J; bases unmatched to any gene: 3. The CDR3 loop reads CASSVSGSVYEQYF. The DNA for the CDR3 is TGTGCCAGCAGCGTAAGCGGGAGTGTCTACGAGCAGTACTTC.

In its sample, this clone was seen once. The chain employs TRBV19 and TRBJ2-1, with 10 bases that match TRBD2. The CDR3 runs 16 residues. After removal of 3 bases from V and 6 bases from J, the junction contained 8 bases not matched to a gene. Germline CDR1 and CDR2: LNHDA and SQIVND (reference sequence). Written as DNA, the CDR3 is TGTGCCAGTAGTATGCTAGCGGGAGAACGTGCCAATGAGCAGTTCTTC. It codes for CASSMLAGERANEQFF. The full variable domain, completed using reference TRBV19 and TRBJ2-1, is DGGITQSPKYLFRKEGQNVTLSCEQNLNHDAMYWYRQDPGQGLRLIYYSQIVNDFQKGDIAEGYSVSREKKESFPLTVTSAQKNPTAFYLCASSMLAGERANEQFFGPGTRLTVL.

V gene TRBV5-1 combines with J gene TRBJ2-5, with 12 positions matching TRBD2. Germline CDR1 reads SGHRS; CDR2 reads YFSETQ. The CDR3 contains 17 residues. V lost 0 bases, J lost 3 bases, and 6 bases stayed unmatched. Here the CDR3 reads CASSLGARLAGEETQYF. The CDR3 coding sequence is TGCGCCAGCAGCTTGGGGGCAAGACTAGCGGGAGAAGAGACCCAGTACTTC.

The table lists this clone with a few counts. V and J are TRBV28 and TRBJ2-2; 11 nucleotides agree with TRBD2. V dropped 1 base and J dropped 2; count of bases not matched to a gene: 15. Germline CDR1 MDHEN, CDR2 SYDVKM. CDR3 length: 21 amino acids. The CDR3 spells CASSLSGYLTSGAQNTGELFF. The CDR3 DNA follows: TGTGCCAGCAGTTTATCGGGCTACTTGACTAGCGGGGCTCAAAACACCGGGGAGCTGTTTTTT. The full variable domain, completed using reference TRBV28 and TRBJ2-2, is DVKVTQSSRYLVKRTGEKVFLECVQDMDHENMFWYRQDPGLGLRLIYFSYDVKMKEKGDIPEGYSVSREKKERFSLILESASTNQTSMYLCASSLSGYLTSGAQNTGELFFGEGSRLTVL.

The chain is built from TRBV3-1 (or the pseudogene TRBV3-2) and TRBJ2-2; 7 bases agree with TRBD2. Germline V gene data show CDR1 as LGHDT and CDR2 as YNNKEL (reference sequence). The V segment lost 3 bases and the J segment 7 bases; nucleotides outside the gene matches: 2. CDR3 length: 13 residues. In nucleotides, the CDR3 is TGTGCCAGCAGCCATGGCGGGAGCGGGGAGCTGTTTTTT. Amino acid sequence: CASSHGGSGELFF.

This chain uses TRBV27 with TRBJ2-1, with 9 positions matching TRBD2. The CDR3 loop spans 15 amino acids. In germline, CDR1 is MNHEY, CDR2 SMNVEV (reference sequence). Trimming cost V 4 bases and J 7 bases; bases outside gene matches: 8. The CDR3 DNA sequence: TGTGCCAGCAGTTCCCTTCTTAGCGGGAGTAATGAGCAGTTCTTC. Translated: CASSSLLSGSNEQFF.